This TCR beta chain was captured in a study of shared clonotypes between healthy human individuals (dated by TCRdb to about 2020). Study-wide context: A couple of women and three men aged 18 to 49 years were included in the cohort. For each donor, CD4 naive and CD4 memory were each run on three plates, CD8 naive on two plates, and CD8 memory on one plate. To estimate repertoire size and how much clonotypes are shared between individuals, the study performed deep sequencing of blood TCR repertoires from about five healthy adults. To increase sequencing depth and limit assay-specific biases, different laboratories used diverse techniques to prepare libraries and sequence TCR repertoires. Per donor, leukapheresis produced somewhere between about 0.94 and 8.9 billion PBMCs.

TCR CDR3 regions were amplified from genomic DNA by multiplex PCR using the deep immunoSEQ assay. For each cell subset, the extracted genomic DNA was distributed evenly across all wells of several immunoSEQ 96-well plates, and each plate served as one replicate. For sorted subsets, around 0.2 ug of genomic DNA, equivalent to 25,000 to 35,000 T cell genomes, went into each replicate PCR. The purified libraries were quantified using a Qubit 3.0 fluorometer, sized with a Bioanalyzer 2100, and then quantified again using the KAPA Library Quantification kit. Each immunoSEQ 96-well plate was sequenced on its own single-read 150-cycle Illumina NextSeq 550 flow cell. The original pipeline was this. The immunoSEQ output contained only junctional sequences without quality scores, so filtering could not match that applied to full-length reads. To assign V/J genes and CDR3, sequences were annotated using PyIR, a Python wrapper for IgBLAST v1.9, with IMGT germline references. Any read was removed if the V/J assignment was weak (E-value above 1e-6), the CDR3 was missing, or the read contained stop codons, out-of-frame junctions, or ambiguous translated residues. V3J clonotypes were defined as sequences sharing the same inferred V gene, J gene, and CDR3 amino acid sequence. To compute the percentage overlap between repertoires, the number of shared unique clonotypes was divided by the size of the smaller repertoire. Three approaches were used to assess repertoire richness: RTK rarefaction, the Chao1 estimator, and Recon v2.1 estimates of unobserved clonotypes. Generation probabilities were computed with OLGA for all TCRbeta clonotypes obtained by the gDNA method from several donors. TCRdb provides this immuneACCESS table in a form limited to in-frame rearrangements. Some clones are lacking; in checked studies, under half of them reflect an unresolved V gene, and why the rest are absent is not known. V and J calls and clone size are those listed in that table; D and trimming were worked out from the DNA. The sample has 650,000 to 700,000 clones on record, less than 95% of them singletons. Of the sample, around a third falls within the top ten clones.

For CDR1 and CDR2, the germline V gene (reference sequence) lists MNHEY and SMNVEV. Germline trimming: 3 bases from V, 0 bases from J; junction bases outside gene matches: 10. Its CDR3 holds 19 amino acids, cysteine through phenylalanine. Solely the CDR3 DNA is kept, with 57 bases framed from the first base. The donors were healthy, HIV-negative adults with no recently reported acute infections or vaccinations. Every donor was a Caucasian adult living in Nashville, Tennessee, USA. CD8 memory samples combined magnetically selected CD45RO+ cells with CCR7-negative CD45RA+ effector memory (TemRA) cells. Blood was obtained by leukapheresis, after which PBMCs were separated by Ficoll-Histopaque density gradient centrifugation and cryopreserved in liquid nitrogen vapor phase. Analytical flow cytometry was used to check the purity and quantity of every magnetically sorted T cell population. Genomic DNA was isolated from every sorted fraction and measured by UV absorbance on a Nanodrop 2000c.

The paper as a whole reports these results and caveats: Pairwise subsampling led to the expectation that sequencing depth would affect the degree of clonotype sharing among donors. Estimated clonotype richness was generally larger for naive than for memory subsets. Even with the large sequencing depth, rarefaction of the sorted-subset datasets indicated that sequencing was incomplete. Only blood was sampled, and tissue TCR repertoires likely differ from those in blood. Sharing across a few donors was observed for approximately 5% of naive CD4, 3% to 3.5% of naive CD8, over 2% of memory CD4, and about 0.4% of memory CD8 clonotypes. Because the study included only a small number of donors, the genetic and exposure-history diversity represented was limited. Clonotypes shared by all four sorted-subset donors showed higher generation probabilities than non-shared clonotypes.

Comments on this clone: Its antigen remains undetermined. It has no much larger one-base neighbor in the sample; base qualities were not kept.

This clonotype originated in a man aged 18 to 35 in good health. Some clones in this sample may be carry-over from other donors' samples. Material: memory CD8+ T cells from PBMCs. Taken with the paper, the label for cell subset or site translates to: CD45RO+ cells pooled with CCR7-negative TemRA cells. The V and J genes are TRBV27 and TRBJ2-1, with 11 junctional bases fitting TRBD2. Here is the DNA: TGTGCCAGCAGTTTCCCCGGGACTAGCGGTGCTAGCTCCTACAATGAGCAGTTCTTC. Translated, this is CASSFPGTSGASSYNEQFF.